Below are 26 T cell receptor beta chains sequenced from a single sample in a study of control samples from healthy donors and cancer patients. TCRdb's table, derived via immunoSEQ multiplex PCR, lists solely in-frame clones and lacks some. Of 20,000 to 25,000 clones listed, around 90% are singletons. Sequencing was carried out using PBMCs. These receptor sequences come from a woman in her fifties or sixties with head and neck cancer.

V and J are TRBV6-1 and TRBJ2-7; 7 bases match TRBD2. The V segment lost 4 bases and the J segment 0 bases; nucleotides outside the gene matches: 9. The CDR3 is made up of 16 amino acids. In germline, CDR1 is MNHNS, CDR2 SASEGT. CDR3 bases: TGTGCCAGCAGTGTCGGGTTAAGCGGGGCCTCCTACGAGCAGTACTTC. Translated, it gives CASSVGLSGASYEQYF.

This chain links TRBV30 with TRBJ2-2; D gene unclear. Germline V CDR1 and CDR2: GTSNPN, SVGIG (reference sequence). Trimming took 2 bases from V and 1 from J, leaving 11 bases between them. This CDR3 region has 15 residues. This chain's CDR3 is CAWSPLWVNTGELFF. CDR3 nucleotide sequence: TGTGCCTGGAGTCCCCTTTGGGTGAACACCGGGGAGCTGTTTTTT.

The genes are TRBV14 and TRBJ1-6, with D maybe TRBD1 (5 bases). Trimming stripped 1 base from V and 2 bases from J, with 6 bases between. Germline lookup yields CDR1 SGHDN and CDR2 FVKESK. This CDR3 has 15 amino acids. For the CDR3, the DNA is TGTGCCAGCAGCCAAGGGACACCCTATAATTCACCCCTCCACTTT. Its protein is CASSQGTPYNSPLHF.

DNA for the CDR3: TGTGCCAGCAGCTCGACAGGGGCCCTCAAAAACATTCAGTACTTC. This gives the protein CASSSTGALKNIQYF. The chain has TRBV28 and TRBJ2-4; 8 bases line up with TRBD1. Trimming at V came to 6 bases and at J to 3 bases, leaving 7 bases not matched to a gene. The CDR3 totals 15 residues. Germline CDR1 is MDHEN and CDR2 is SYDVKM.

This clone was observed a handful of times. The chain has TRBV20-1 and TRBJ1-5; D gene ambiguous. V lost 3 bases and J lost 2, with 8 bases in between. Germline V gene sequence: CDR1 DFQATT, CDR2 SNEGSKA (reference sequence). The CDR3 spans 13 residues. The CDR3 nucleotides are TGCAGTGCTAGTGGGTCTGGCAATCAGCCCCAGCATTTT. Amino acid sequence: CSASGSGNQPQHF.

The chain links TRBV27 to TRBJ1-3; D possibly corresponds to TRBD1 (6 bases). CDR1 and CDR2 from the germline V gene are MNHEY and SMNVEV (reference sequence). This CDR3 comprises 16 residues. With 6 bases removed from V and 4 bases from J, the gap between germline ends came to 19 bases. The CDR3 here is CASSRTASMGGNTIYF. DNA of the CDR3: TGTGCCAGCAGCCGGACAGCTTCTATGGGGGGAAACACCATATATTTT.

This clone was detected once. V usage is TRBV28 and J usage is TRBJ2-7; TRBD1 or TRBD2 may be the D gene (5 bases each). Germline CDR1 is MDHEN and CDR2 is SYDVKM. The V end was cut by 6 bases, the J end by 0 bases, with 18 bases between. CDR3 length: 16 amino acids. Written as DNA, the CDR3 is TGTGCCAGCAGCCCCGGGGCAGATTGGAGCTCCTACGAGCAGTACTTC. Amino acid sequence: CASSPGADWSSYEQYF. Full variable domain (outside the CDR3, taken from reference TRBV28 and TRBJ2-7): DVKVTQSSRYLVKRTGEKVFLECVQDMDHENMFWYRQDPGLGLRLIYFSYDVKMKEKGDIPEGYSVSREKKERFSLILESASTNQTSMYLCASSPGADWSSYEQYFGPGTRLTVT.

This chain links TRBV9 with TRBJ1-2; D unresolved. This CDR3 is built from 14 residues. Per the germline V gene, CDR1 is SGDLS and CDR2 is YYNGEE. Trimming stripped 1 base from V and 4 bases from J, with 11 bases between. The CDR3 DNA reads TGTGCCAGCAGCGTAAACATGGAGGGCTATGGCTACACCTTC. It yields the protein CASSVNMEGYGYTF.

The chain combines TRBV28 with TRBJ2-1, with 7 bases lining up with TRBD1. V was pared by 3 bases and J by 3 bases, with 17 bases of the junction left unmatched. CDR3 length: 19 residues. CDR1 is MDHEN and CDR2 is SYDVKM in the germline V gene. CDR3 protein: CASSFQGTARGLDYNEQFF. CDR3 in DNA: TGTGCCAGCAGTTTTCAAGGGACAGCCCGAGGACTCGACTACAATGAGCAGTTCTTC.

The chain carries TRBV15 and TRBJ2-7; 9 bases match TRBD2. The CDR3 contains 18 residues. Germline CDR1 LNHNV, CDR2 YYDKDF (reference sequence). V shed 1 base and J 0 bases; nucleotides not matched to a gene: 10. The CDR3 loop reads CATSRGGISGSRSYEQYF. In DNA, the CDR3 is TGTGCCACCAGCAGAGGAGGAATTAGCGGGAGCCGCTCCTACGAGCAGTACTTC.

The V gene is TRBV7-6, the J gene TRBJ2-1; 7 bases map to TRBD2. The CDR3 is 16 residues long. CDR1 and CDR2 (germline): SGHVS, FNYEAQ. V shed 4 bases, J shed 6 bases, and the junction held 12 bases outside the gene matches. The CDR3: CASSSSGLVSGNEQFF. The CDR3 DNA reads TGTGCCAGCAGCTCTTCTGGACTAGTCTCTGGCAATGAGCAGTTCTTC.

This clone was counted a few times. The CDR3, as DNA: TGTGCCAGCAGCCAACCGGGGACTAGCGGGCCCGTAGAGACCCAGTACTTC. Its translation: CASSQPGTSGPVETQYF. The genes are TRBV3-1 (or the pseudogene TRBV3-2) and TRBJ2-5, with TRBD2 identical over 12 bases. V lost 2 bases to trimming and J lost 4 bases; unmatched junction nucleotides: 8. The CDR3 contains 17 residues. In germline, CDR1 is LGHDT, CDR2 YNNKEL (reference sequence).

The J gene is TRBJ2-2, the V gene TRBV9; 14 positions match TRBD2. The CDR3 is 16 amino acids. With 4 bases clipped from V and 4 bases from J, the junction kept 3 bases outside the gene matches. Germline V gene sequence: CDR1 SGDLS, CDR2 YYNGEE. The CDR3 sequence is CASSMGLAGVTGELFF. The DNA of the CDR3 is TGTGCCAGCAGCATGGGACTAGCGGGGGTCACCGGGGAGCTGTTTTTT.

This chain links TRBV6-1 with TRBJ2-2; a possible D gene is TRBD2 (6 bases). The V gene's germline CDR1 is MNHNS and CDR2 SASEGT. The CDR3 is 15 amino acids. V lost 2 bases to trimming and J lost 6 bases, with 13 bases between them. The CDR3: CASSESGVFPGELFF. The CDR3 bases are TGTGCCAGCAGTGAATCGGGAGTTTTCCCCGGGGAGCTGTTTTTT.

The rearrangement joins TRBV3-1 (or the pseudogene TRBV3-2) to TRBJ1-2; 9 bases fit TRBD1. Trimming cost V 1 base and J 4 bases; bases outside gene matches: 4. Germline lookup yields CDR1 LGHDT and CDR2 YNNKEL (reference sequence). This CDR3 is 15 amino acids long. This CDR3 reads CASSQGTGDAYGYTF. CDR3 in DNA: TGTGCCAGCAGCCAAGGGACAGGGGACGCCTATGGCTACACCTTC.

This chain links TRBV2 with TRBJ1-1; possibly TRBD1 for D (5 bases). Germline CDR1 is SNHLY and CDR2 is FYNNEI. V was cut by 6 bases and J by 1 base, with 9 bases left in between. The CDR3 covers 13 residues. The CDR3 nucleotides read TGTGCCAGCAGGGGACTTCGGAACACTGAAGCTTTCTTT. Translated, it gives CASRGLRNTEAFF.

The genes are TRBV4-1 and TRBJ1-2, with unresolved D. The CDR3 has 14 residues. Deletions cut 0 bases from V and 5 bases from J, with 10 bases between. CDR1 MGHRA and CDR2 YSYEKL come from the germline V gene. The CDR3 reads CASSQEFGFYGYTF. The CDR3 region has the DNA TGCGCCAGCAGCCAAGAATTCGGGTTTTATGGCTACACCTTC.

The rearrangement uses TRBV5-1 and TRBJ2-6; the match to TRBD2 covers 9 bases. Germline V gene lookup returns CDR1 SGHRS and CDR2 YFSETQ. The V gene end was trimmed by 0 bases and the J gene end by 0 bases; junction bases not matched to a gene: 7. The CDR3 has 19 amino acids. The CDR3 nucleotides are TGCGCCAGCAGCTTGGGTAGTAGCGGGAGATACTCTGGGGCCAACGTCCTGACTTTC. The encoded protein is CASSLGSSGRYSGANVLTF.

This sequence joins TRBV19 and TRBJ1-5, with a tentative D call TRBD1 (6 bases). From germline, CDR1 is LNHDA and CDR2 SQIVND (reference sequence). This CDR3 is built from 14 residues. Trimming shortened V by 3 bases and J by 7 bases, and 13 bases separated the two germline ends. The CDR3 sequence is CASSIRGGRQPQHF. The CDR3 coding sequence is TGTGCCAGTAGTATCCGGGGGGGCCGGCAGCCCCAGCATTTT.

The chain recombines TRBV29-1 with TRBJ2-1, with TRBD1 matching over 9 bases. CDR3 length: 12 amino acids. CDR1 and CDR2 from the germline V gene are SQVTM and ANQGSEA. J was trimmed by 10 bases and V by 4 bases; bases with no gene match: 5. Here the CDR3 reads CSVGGQGREQFF. The DNA for the CDR3 is TGCAGCGTTGGGGGACAGGGACGGGAGCAGTTCTTC.

The chain links TRBV5-4 to TRBJ2-1; D not resolved. Germline lookup yields CDR1 SGHNT and CDR2 YYREEE (reference sequence). Trimming pared 4 bases from V and 6 bases from J, leaving 14 bases between. This CDR3 region has 14 residues. The CDR3 is CASSADNRGNEQFF. CDR3 DNA: TGTGCCAGCAGCGCTGACAACCGAGGCAATGAGCAGTTCTTC.

This chain links TRBV29-1 with TRBJ2-1; D is unresolved. Germline values: CDR1 SQVTM, CDR2 ANQGSEA. This CDR3 has 10 amino acids. Between the trimmed V and J ends, which lost 4 bases and 9 bases, there was a span of 7 bases. Here the CDR3 DNA reads TGCAGCGTTGCTACTGGTGAGCAGTTCTTC. Amino acids: CSVATGEQFF.

V gene TRBV2 combines with J gene TRBJ1-2; no firm D call. Germline V lookup: CDR1 SNHLY, CDR2 FYNNEI. The V end lost 5 bases, the J end lost 8 bases, and 9 bases lay between the germline ends. This CDR3 contains 11 residues. The CDR3 spells CASSRLGGYTF. The DNA for the CDR3 is TGTGCCAGCAGTCGCCTGGGGGGCTACACCTTC.

The rearrangement uses TRBV7-9 and TRBJ1-4, with 9 nucleotides matching TRBD1. CDR1 and CDR2 (germline): SEHNR, FQNEAQ (reference sequence). CDR3 size: 15 residues. V gave up 5 bases and J gave up 5 bases; unmatched junction bases: 6. The CDR3 DNA sequence: TGTGCCAGCAGCCTTGGGACAGGGCTAAATGAAAAACTGTTTTTT. This translates into CASSLGTGLNEKLFF.

V gene TRBV7-9 combines with J gene TRBJ2-1; 10 nucleotides agree with TRBD1. This CDR3 region has 15 residues. V lost 1 base and J lost 9; bases outside the gene matches: 6. Germline V gives CDR1 SEHNR, CDR2 FQNEAQ (reference sequence). This CDR3 is CASSLGQGALGEQFF. The CDR3 bases are TGTGCCAGCAGCTTAGGACAGGGGGCGTTGGGTGAGCAGTTCTTC. The full variable domain, rest sourced from reference TRBV7-9 and TRBJ2-1, is DTGVSQNPRHKITKRGQNVTFRCDPISEHNRLYWYRQTLGQGPEFLTYFQNEAQLEKSRLLSDRFSAERPKGSFSTLEIQRTEQGDSAMYLCASSLGQGALGEQFFGPGTRLTVL.

This clone was seen more than once but under ten times. The V call is TRBV6-5, the J call TRBJ2-2; 8 nucleotides align to TRBD2. Germline V gives CDR1 MNHEY, CDR2 SVGAGI. J lost 4 bases, V lost 2 bases, and 0 bases had no gene match. CDR3 length: 14 amino acids. CDR3 sequence: CASSYTSGTGELFF. The CDR3 coding sequence is TGTGCCAGCAGTTACACTAGCGGCACCGGGGAGCTGTTTTTT.